A single sample gave rise to the 23 T cell receptor beta chains below, sequenced in a study of blood T cell repertoires in COVID-19. Libraries were prepared by immunoSEQ multiplex PCR; TCRdb keeps only in-frame clonotypes and omits some of them. The sample consists of a few hundred thousand clones, roughly 87% of them appearing once. The sample taken for sequencing was PBMCs or T cells enriched from blood (not recorded which). The receptors here all came from a woman aged 30 to 39 who had recovered from COVID-19.

The chain couples TRBV9 to TRBJ2-7; 14 nucleotides align to TRBD2. There are 15 residues in the CDR3. The germline gives CDR1 SGDLS, CDR2 YYNGEE. With 4 bases clipped from V and 6 bases from J, the junction kept 6 bases outside the gene matches. The CDR3 DNA reads as TGTGCCAGCAGCCCCAGACTAGCGGGGGGGTTCGAGCAGTACTTC. It specifies CASSPRLAGGFEQYF.

The gene calls are TRBV12-3 or TRBV12-4 and TRBJ1-5, with D perhaps TRBD1 (6 bases). The V gene lost 9 bases and the J gene lost 1 base, with 10 bases spanning the gap. There are 13 residues in the CDR3. CDR3 protein: CASTQGSNQPQHF. CDR3 DNA sequence: TGTGCCAGTACACAGGGAAGCAATCAGCCCCAGCATTTT.

The chain recombines TRBV30 with TRBJ1-4; 7 bases match TRBD1. V was clipped by 1 base and J by 6 bases; unmatched bases: 20. This CDR3 is built from 19 residues. Per the germline V gene, CDR1 is GTSNPN and CDR2 is SVGIG (reference sequence). CDR3 loop: CAWSAAPGTVGALDEKLFF. CDR3 bases: TGTGCCTGGAGTGCGGCACCGGGGACAGTTGGGGCTTTAGATGAAAAACTGTTTTTT.

V gene TRBV5-6 combines with J gene TRBJ2-2, with 10 bases identical to TRBD1. CDR1 SGHDT and CDR2 YYEEEE come from the germline V gene. V lost 1 base to trimming and J lost 7 bases; unmatched junction nucleotides: 7. There are 16 residues in the CDR3. The DNA of the CDR3 is TGTGCCAGCAGCTTGTCGGGGACAGGGGACATCGGGGAGCTGTTTTTT. Protein sequence: CASSLSGTGDIGELFF.

The table lists this clone with a few counts. The CDR3 spells CASSTGGLDGYTF. DNA for the CDR3: TGCGCCAGCAGCACAGGGGGTTTGGATGGCTACACCTTC. V gene TRBV5-1 combines with J gene TRBJ1-2; 8 nucleotides agree with TRBD1. CDR1 is SGHRS and CDR2 is YFSETQ in the germline V gene. The V segment lost 4 bases and the J segment 6 bases; nucleotides outside the gene matches: 5. The CDR3 spans 13 residues.

V usage is TRBV4-3 and J usage is TRBJ1-2, with D tentatively TRBD1 (5 bases). CDR3 length equals 13 residues. The V and J ends lost 0 bases and 7 bases respectively, with 9 bases between them. Germline values: CDR1 LGHNA, CDR2 YSLEER. For the CDR3, the DNA is TGCGCCAGCAGCCAAGATGGGGCAGCTGGCTACACCTTC. Its translation is CASSQDGAAGYTF.

This clone was seen a single time. A junction boundary mismatches the germline segment, possibly from a read error. The chain has TRBV6-2 or TRBV6-3 and TRBJ1-2; TRBD1 aligns across 7 bases. The length of the CDR3 is 14 residues. Germline CDR1 and CDR2: MNHEY and SVGEGT. The CDR3 spells CASSYSGQNSGYTF. The DNA of the CDR3 is TGTGCCAGCAGTTACTCGGGACAGAACTCTGGCTACACCTTC.

The genes are TRBV24-1 and TRBJ2-3; D is uncertain. This CDR3 is 15 amino acids long. V was trimmed by 2 bases and J by 3 bases, leaving 11 bases between them. The V gene's germline CDR1 is KGHDR and CDR2 SFDVKD. CDR3 amino acids: CATSDSSKTTDTQYF. For the CDR3, the DNA is TGTGCCACCAGTGATTCCTCCAAGACTACAGATACGCAGTATTTT.

The rearrangement joins TRBV24-1 to TRBJ2-7; 8 bases fit TRBD2. Unmatched junction bases numbered 8, after V lost 9 bases and J lost 5 bases. The CDR3 is 13 residues long. The germline CDR1 and CDR2 sequences are KGHDR and SFDVKD. CDR3 sequence (DNA): TGTGCCACCGGGAGCCCCGGGGGGGACGAGCAGTACTTC. Amino acid sequence: CATGSPGGDEQYF.

This chain links TRBV29-1 with TRBJ2-1; possible D gene TRBD1, 6 bases. Looked up from germline, CDR1 is SQVTM and CDR2 is ANQGSEA. V was clipped by 3 bases and J by 8 bases, with 17 bases between them. This CDR3 spans 14 amino acids. CDR3 protein: CSVDRGGDGYEQFF. CDR3 in DNA: TGCAGCGTTGATCGAGGGGGTGACGGCTATGAGCAGTTCTTC.

This clone was detected only a few times. The V gene is TRBV6-4, the J gene TRBJ1-3; D unresolved. V lost 3 bases to trimming and J lost 3 bases, with 12 bases between them. The germline gives CDR1 MRHNA, CDR2 SNTAGT. The CDR3 is 15 amino acids. The CDR3 is CASSDRGLSGNTIYF. The CDR3 bases are TGTGCCAGCAGTGATAGAGGTCTGAGTGGAAACACCATATATTTT.

The chain has TRBV14 and TRBJ2-3; D may be TRBD2 (5 bases). Trimming took off 0 bases at V and 6 bases at J, with 13 bases between the two ends. Germline-derived CDR1 and CDR2 are SGHDN and FVKESK. The CDR3 is made up of 15 amino acids. The CDR3 region has the DNA TGTGCCAGCAGCCAAGAGACTACCCGGTCCGATACGCAGTATTTT. Translated: CASSQETTRSDTQYF.

The rearrangement links TRBV10-2 to TRBJ1-5; 9 nucleotides line up with TRBD1. Trimming removed 2 bases from V and 4 bases from J; junction bases left unmatched: 3. Germline values: CDR1 WSHSY, CDR2 SAAADI. The length of the CDR3 is 15 residues. The CDR3: CASSEVDRGNQPQHF. CDR3 DNA: TGCGCCAGCAGTGAGGTGGACAGGGGAAATCAGCCCCAGCATTTT.

The chain uses TRBV28 and TRBJ1-1; tentatively, D is TRBD1 (5 bases). Germline CDR1 and CDR2: MDHEN and SYDVKM. V was clipped by 10 bases and J by 4 bases, with 16 bases between them. The CDR3 sequence is 13 residues long. The CDR3 bases are TGTGCCACCGTGACACAGGATTTCACTGAAGCTTTCTTT. Translation: CATVTQDFTEAFF. The complete variable domain, with remaining parts taken from reference TRBV28 and TRBJ1-1, reads DVKVTQSSRYLVKRTGEKVFLECVQDMDHENMFWYRQDPGLGLRLIYFSYDVKMKEKGDIPEGYSVSREKKERFSLILESASTNQTSMYLCATVTQDFTEAFFGQGTRLTVV.

V is TRBV5-8 and J is TRBJ1-5; no firm D call. V lost 6 bases and J 2 bases, leaving 12 bases between the germline ends. Germline values: CDR1 SGHTS, CDR2 YDEGEE. The CDR3 consists of 14 residues. Here the CDR3 DNA reads TGTGCCAGCACCCGGGATATTGGCAATCAGCCCCAGCATTTT. This sequence encodes CASTRDIGNQPQHF.

The chain joins TRBV5-1 to TRBJ2-1; possibly TRBD2 for D (5 bases). The CDR3 length is 12 residues. Germline assignment: CDR1 SGHRS and CDR2 YFSETQ. V shed 1 base and J shed 12 bases, with 11 bases lying between them. The DNA of the CDR3 is TGCGCCAGCAGCTTGTTCGGGGAAGTGCAGTTCTTC. Translation: CASSLFGEVQFF.

This chain uses TRBV5-6 with TRBJ1-2; D perhaps matches TRBD1 (5 bases). CDR3 length: 15 amino acids. V gave up 0 bases and J gave up 4 bases, with 13 bases separating them. CDR1 SGHDT and CDR2 YYEEEE come from the germline V gene. The CDR3 is CASSLGQTVGYGYTF. CDR3 sequence (DNA): TGTGCCAGCAGCTTGGGACAGACAGTGGGCTATGGCTACACCTTC.

The J gene is TRBJ1-2, the V gene TRBV28; TRBD1 is a possible D gene (6 bases). CDR3 length: 13 residues. Per germline, CDR1 MDHEN and CDR2 SYDVKM. Trimming shortened V by 4 bases and J by 8 bases, and 14 bases separated the two germline ends. This CDR3 reads CASSSRQVFGYTF. In DNA form, the CDR3 reads TGTGCCAGCAGTTCCAGACAGGTCTTCGGCTACACCTTC.

The chain combines TRBV6-2 or TRBV6-3 with TRBJ1-1; possibly TRBD1 for D (5 bases). V lost 3 bases, J lost 3 bases, and 14 bases lay in between. In germline, CDR1 is MNHEY, CDR2 SVGEGT. The CDR3 extends over 15 amino acids. CDR3 nucleotides: TGTGCCAGCAGTTATCTCGGGGGGATGTACACTGAAGCTTTCTTT. Encoded protein: CASSYLGGMYTEAFF.

The chain uses TRBV6-2 or TRBV6-3 and TRBJ1-2; weak D call: TRBD1 (6 bases). The length of the CDR3 is 15 residues. Germline CDR1 is MNHEY and CDR2 is SVGEGT. Deletions cut 2 bases from V and 4 bases from J, with 14 bases between. The CDR3 sequence: CASSYGQGPSYGYTF. CDR3 in DNA: TGTGCCAGCAGTTACGGGCAGGGGCCGTCCTATGGCTACACCTTC.

V is TRBV10-2 and J is TRBJ1-4, with D perhaps matching TRBD1 (5 bases). Germline V lookup: CDR1 WSHSY, CDR2 SAAADI. V was cut by 1 base and J by 8 bases, with 14 bases left in between. The length of the CDR3 is 15 residues. The chain's CDR3 is CASSEWRGLGEKLFF. The CDR3 DNA is TGCGCCAGCAGTGAGTGGAGGGGTTTAGGGGAAAAACTGTTTTTT.

The chain links TRBV5-1 to TRBJ1-1; perhaps TRBD1 as D (6 bases). The CDR3 covers 15 residues. Trimming removed 4 bases at V and 3 bases at J, with 16 bases between. The germline V gene encodes CDR1 SGHRS and CDR2 YFSETQ. This CDR3 is CASSPSPGVDTEAFF. CDR3 bases: TGCGCCAGCAGCCCTTCTCCAGGGGTCGACACTGAAGCTTTCTTT.

This chain links TRBV11-2 with TRBJ2-7, with a possible D match to TRBD1 (6 bases). This CDR3 is built from 14 residues. Germline V lookup: CDR1 SGHAT, CDR2 FQNNGV. With 5 bases removed from V and 2 bases from J, the gap between germline ends came to 13 bases. CDR3 loop: CASSRGTPAYEQYF. Here the CDR3 DNA reads TGTGCCAGCAGCCGAGGGACACCTGCCTACGAGCAGTACTTC.